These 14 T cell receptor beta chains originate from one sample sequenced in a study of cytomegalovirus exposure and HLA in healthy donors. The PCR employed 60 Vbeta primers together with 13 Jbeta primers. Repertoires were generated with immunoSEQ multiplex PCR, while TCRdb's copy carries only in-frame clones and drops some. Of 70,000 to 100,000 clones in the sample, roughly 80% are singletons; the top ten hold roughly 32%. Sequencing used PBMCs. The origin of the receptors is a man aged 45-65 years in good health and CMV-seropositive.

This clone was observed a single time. The CDR3 sequence: CASSLQINTEAFF. CDR3 sequence (DNA): TGCGCCAGCAGCTTGCAGATTAACACTGAAGCTTTCTTT. The chain employs TRBV5-1 and TRBJ1-1; D ambiguous. The V gene lost 1 base and the J gene lost 2 bases, with 6 bases spanning the gap. The CDR3 length is 13 residues. The V gene's germline CDR1 is SGHRS and CDR2 YFSETQ.

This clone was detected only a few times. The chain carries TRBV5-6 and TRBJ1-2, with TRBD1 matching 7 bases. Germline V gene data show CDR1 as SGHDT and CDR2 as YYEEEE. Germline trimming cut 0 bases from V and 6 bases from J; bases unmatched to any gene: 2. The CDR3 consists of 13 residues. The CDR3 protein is CASSLGDRDGYTF. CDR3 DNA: TGTGCCAGCAGCTTGGGGGACAGAGATGGCTACACCTTC. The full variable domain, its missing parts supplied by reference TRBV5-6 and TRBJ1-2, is DAGVTQSPTHLIKTRGQQVTLRCSPKSGHDTVSWYQQALGQGPQFIFQYYEEEERQRGNFPDRFSGHQFPNYSSELNVNALLLGDSALYLCASSLGDRDGYTFGSGTRLTVV.

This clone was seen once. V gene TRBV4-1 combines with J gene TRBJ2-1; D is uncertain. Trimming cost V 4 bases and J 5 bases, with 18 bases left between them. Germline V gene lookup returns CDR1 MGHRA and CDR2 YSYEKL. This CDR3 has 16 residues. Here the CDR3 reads CASSPLGSQWNNEQFF. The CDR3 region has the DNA TGCGCCAGCAGCCCCCTCGGTAGCCAGTGGAACAATGAGCAGTTCTTC.

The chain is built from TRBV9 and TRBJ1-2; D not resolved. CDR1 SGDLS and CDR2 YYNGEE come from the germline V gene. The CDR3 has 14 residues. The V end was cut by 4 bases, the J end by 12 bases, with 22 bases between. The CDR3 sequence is CASSPEPGSPSHTF. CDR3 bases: TGTGCCAGCAGCCCGGAACCGGGAAGCCCATCCCACACCTTC.

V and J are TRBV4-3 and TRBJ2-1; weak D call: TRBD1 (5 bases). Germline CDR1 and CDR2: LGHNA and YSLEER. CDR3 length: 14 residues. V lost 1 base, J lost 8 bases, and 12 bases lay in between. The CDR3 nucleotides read TGCGCCAGCAGCCAAGGAACAGGATTTGATGAGCAGTTCTTC. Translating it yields CASSQGTGFDEQFF.

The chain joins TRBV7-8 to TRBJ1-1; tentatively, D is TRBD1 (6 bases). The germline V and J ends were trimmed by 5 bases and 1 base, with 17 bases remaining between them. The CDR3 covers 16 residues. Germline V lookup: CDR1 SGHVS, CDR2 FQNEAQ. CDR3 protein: CASSENPGQPNTEAFF. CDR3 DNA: TGTGCCAGCAGCGAAAATCCGGGACAACCGAACACTGAAGCTTTCTTT.

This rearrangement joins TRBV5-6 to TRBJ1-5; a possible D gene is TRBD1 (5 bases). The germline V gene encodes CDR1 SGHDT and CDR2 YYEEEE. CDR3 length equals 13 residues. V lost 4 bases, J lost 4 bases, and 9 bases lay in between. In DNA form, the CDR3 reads TGTGCCAGCAGCCTCGACAGAAATCAGCCCCAGCATTTT. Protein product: CASSLDRNQPQHF.

CDR3 nucleotides: TGTGCCAGTACCAACCGGGACAGTCCCTACGAGCAGTACTTC. This gives the protein CASTNRDSPYEQYF. This chain uses TRBV19 with TRBJ2-7, with 7 bases fitting TRBD1. The CDR3 extends over 14 amino acids. Germline V gene sequence: CDR1 LNHDA, CDR2 SQIVND (reference sequence). V lost 7 bases and J lost 2; bases outside the gene matches: 8.

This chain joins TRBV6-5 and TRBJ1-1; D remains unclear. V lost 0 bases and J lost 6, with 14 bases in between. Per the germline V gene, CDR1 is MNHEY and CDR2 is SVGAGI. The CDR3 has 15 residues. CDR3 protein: CASSYSPYRSAEAFF. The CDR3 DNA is TGTGCCAGCAGTTACTCGCCTTACCGTAGTGCTGAAGCTTTCTTT.

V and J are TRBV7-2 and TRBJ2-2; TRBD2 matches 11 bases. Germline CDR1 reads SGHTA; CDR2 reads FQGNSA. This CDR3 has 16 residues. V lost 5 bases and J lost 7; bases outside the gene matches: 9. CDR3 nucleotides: TGTGCCAGCAGCCCCGAACTAGCGGGAGATTTCGGGGAGCTGTTTTTT. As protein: CASSPELAGDFGELFF.

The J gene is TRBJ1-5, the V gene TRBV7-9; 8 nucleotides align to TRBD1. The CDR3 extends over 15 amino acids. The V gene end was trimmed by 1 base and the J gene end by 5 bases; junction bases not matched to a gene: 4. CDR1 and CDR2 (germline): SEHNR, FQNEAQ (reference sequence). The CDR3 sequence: CASSLGSGGHQPQHF. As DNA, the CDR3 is TGTGCCAGCAGCTTAGGTTCAGGGGGCCATCAGCCCCAGCATTTT.

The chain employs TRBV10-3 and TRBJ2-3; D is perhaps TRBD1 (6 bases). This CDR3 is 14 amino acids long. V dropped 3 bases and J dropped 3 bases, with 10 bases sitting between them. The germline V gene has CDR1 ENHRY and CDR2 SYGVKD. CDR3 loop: CAISDYRETDTQYF. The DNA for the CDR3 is TGTGCCATCAGTGACTACAGGGAGACAGATACGCAGTATTTT.

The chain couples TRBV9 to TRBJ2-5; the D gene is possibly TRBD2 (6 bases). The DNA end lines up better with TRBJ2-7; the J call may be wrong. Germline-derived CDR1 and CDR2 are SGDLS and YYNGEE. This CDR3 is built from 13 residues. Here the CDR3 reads CASSGTNPYEQYF. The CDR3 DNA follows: TGTGCCAGCAGCGGGACTAACCCCTACGAGCAGTACTTC.

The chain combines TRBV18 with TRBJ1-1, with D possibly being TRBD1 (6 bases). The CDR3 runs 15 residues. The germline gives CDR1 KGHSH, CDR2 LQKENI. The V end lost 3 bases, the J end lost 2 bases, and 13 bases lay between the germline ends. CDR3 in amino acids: CASSPTDRLNTEAFF. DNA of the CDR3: TGTGCCAGCTCACCCACGGACAGACTCAACACTGAAGCTTTCTTT.